Below are 2 T cell receptor beta chains sequenced from a single sample in a study of blood T cell repertoires in COVID-19. Some clones are missing from TCRdb's copy, which holds only in-frame ones; the method was immunoSEQ multiplex PCR. The repertoire consists of some 360,000 clones, with roughly 90% occurring once and the leading ten covering approximately 0.93%. The sample was PBMCs or T cells enriched from blood (not recorded which). The receptors were sampled from a woman under 40 who had been exposed to COVID-19.

Comments on this clone: At one end the junction does not follow the germline gene, possibly because of a read error. The rearrangement links TRBV5-1 to TRBJ2-1; no clear D. Germline V lookup: CDR1 SGHRS, CDR2 YFSETQ. CDR3 length: 13 residues. CDR3 protein: CASSLGRLNEQFF. In DNA form, the CDR3 reads TGCGCCAGCAGTTTGGGTCGTCTGAATGAGCAGTTCTTC.

The V call is TRBV7-9, the J call TRBJ1-2; D unresolved. In germline, CDR1 is SEHNR, CDR2 FQNEAQ (reference sequence). The V gene lost 4 bases and the J gene lost 8 bases, with 11 bases spanning the gap. The CDR3 length is 12 residues. CDR3 loop: CASSSTRVGYTF. The CDR3 nucleotides are TGTGCCAGCAGCTCCACGAGGGTCGGCTACACCTTC.